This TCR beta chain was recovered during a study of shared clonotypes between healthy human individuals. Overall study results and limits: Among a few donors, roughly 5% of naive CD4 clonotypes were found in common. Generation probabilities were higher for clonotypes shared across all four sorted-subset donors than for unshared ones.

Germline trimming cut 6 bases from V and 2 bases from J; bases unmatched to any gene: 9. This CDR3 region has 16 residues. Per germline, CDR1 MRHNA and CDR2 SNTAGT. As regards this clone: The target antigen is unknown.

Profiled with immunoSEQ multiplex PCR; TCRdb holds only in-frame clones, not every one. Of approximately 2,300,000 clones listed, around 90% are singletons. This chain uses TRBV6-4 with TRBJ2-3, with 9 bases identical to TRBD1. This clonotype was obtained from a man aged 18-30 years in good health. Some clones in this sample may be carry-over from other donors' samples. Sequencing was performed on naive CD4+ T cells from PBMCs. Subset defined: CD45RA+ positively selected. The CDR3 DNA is TGTGCCAGCAGCCCCGGGACAGGGTTCCCCACAGATACGCAGTATTTT. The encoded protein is CASSPGTGFPTDTQYF.